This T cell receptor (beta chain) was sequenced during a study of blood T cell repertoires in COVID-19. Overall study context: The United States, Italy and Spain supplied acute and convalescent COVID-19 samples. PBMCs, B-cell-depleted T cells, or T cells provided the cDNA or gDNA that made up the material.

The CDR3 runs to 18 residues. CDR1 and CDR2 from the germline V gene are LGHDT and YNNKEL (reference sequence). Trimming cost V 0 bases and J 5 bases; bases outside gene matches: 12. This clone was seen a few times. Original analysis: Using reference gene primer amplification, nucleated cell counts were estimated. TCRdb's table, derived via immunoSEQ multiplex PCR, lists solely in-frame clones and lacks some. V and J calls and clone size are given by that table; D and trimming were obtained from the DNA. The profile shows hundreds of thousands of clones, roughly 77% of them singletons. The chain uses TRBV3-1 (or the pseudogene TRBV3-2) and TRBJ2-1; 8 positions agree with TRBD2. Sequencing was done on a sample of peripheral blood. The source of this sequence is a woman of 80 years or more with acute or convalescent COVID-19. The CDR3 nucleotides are TGTGCCAGCAGCCAAGATCGGCTCTCCGGGGGGGGTCACAATGAGCAGTTCTTC. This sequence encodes CASSQDRLSGGGHNEQFF.